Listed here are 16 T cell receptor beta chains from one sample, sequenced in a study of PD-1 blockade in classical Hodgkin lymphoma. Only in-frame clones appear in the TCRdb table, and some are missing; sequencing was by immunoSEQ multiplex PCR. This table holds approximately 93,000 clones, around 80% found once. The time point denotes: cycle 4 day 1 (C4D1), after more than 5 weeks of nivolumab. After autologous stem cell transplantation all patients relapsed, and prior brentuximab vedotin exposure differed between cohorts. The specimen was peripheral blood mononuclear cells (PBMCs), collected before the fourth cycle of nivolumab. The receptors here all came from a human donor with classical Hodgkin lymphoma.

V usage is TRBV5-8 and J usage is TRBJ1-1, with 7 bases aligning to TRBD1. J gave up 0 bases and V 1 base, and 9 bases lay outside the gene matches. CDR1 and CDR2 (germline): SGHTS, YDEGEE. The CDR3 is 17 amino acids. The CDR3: CASSLRQGRRMNTEAFF. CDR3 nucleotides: TGTGCCAGCAGCTTGAGACAGGGCAGACGAATGAACACTGAAGCTTTCTTT.

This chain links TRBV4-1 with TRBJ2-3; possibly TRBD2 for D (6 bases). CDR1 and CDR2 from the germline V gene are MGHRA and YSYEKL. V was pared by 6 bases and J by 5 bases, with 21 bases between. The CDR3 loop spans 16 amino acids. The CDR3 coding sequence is TGCGCCAGCAGTGACCTTGGAGGGGCAATGGGAGATACGCAGTATTTT. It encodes CASSDLGGAMGDTQYF.

The CDR3 DNA is TGTGCCAGCAGCGCTCTAGCGGGAGGTCCCTACGAGCAGTACTTC. It encodes CASSALAGGPYEQYF. V and J are TRBV7-9 and TRBJ2-7, with 11 bases aligning to TRBD2. Germline V gene data show CDR1 as SEHNR and CDR2 as FQNEAQ (reference sequence). With V trimmed by 5 bases and J by 2 bases, 5 bases remained unmatched. The CDR3 has 15 amino acids.

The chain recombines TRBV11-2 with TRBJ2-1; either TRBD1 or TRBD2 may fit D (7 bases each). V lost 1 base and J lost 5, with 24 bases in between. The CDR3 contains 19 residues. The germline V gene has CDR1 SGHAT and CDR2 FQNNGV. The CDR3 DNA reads TGTGCCAGCAGCTTAGCGTTATGGGGGAGGGGGCGCCCCCACAATGAGCAGTTCTTC. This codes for CASSLALWGRGRPHNEQFF.

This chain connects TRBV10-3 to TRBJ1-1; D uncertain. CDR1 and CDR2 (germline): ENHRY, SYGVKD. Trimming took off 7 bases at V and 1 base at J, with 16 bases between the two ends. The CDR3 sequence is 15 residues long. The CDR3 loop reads CAITRTAGGNTEAFF. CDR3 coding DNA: TGTGCCATCACTCGTACTGCAGGAGGGAACACTGAAGCTTTCTTT.

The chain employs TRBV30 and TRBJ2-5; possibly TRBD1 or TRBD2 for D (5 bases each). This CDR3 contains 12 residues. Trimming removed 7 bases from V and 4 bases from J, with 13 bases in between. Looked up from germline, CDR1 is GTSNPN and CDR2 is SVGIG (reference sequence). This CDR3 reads CASGQGRETQYF. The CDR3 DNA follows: TGTGCCTCGGGGCAGGGAAGAGAGACCCAGTACTTC.

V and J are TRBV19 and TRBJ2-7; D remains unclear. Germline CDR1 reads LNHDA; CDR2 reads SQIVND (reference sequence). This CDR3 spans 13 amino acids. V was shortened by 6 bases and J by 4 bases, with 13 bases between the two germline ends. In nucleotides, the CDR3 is TGTGCCAGTAGCCCCTCGACGGATTACGAGCAGTACTTC. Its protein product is CASSPSTDYEQYF.

CDR3 bases: TGTGCCACCCCTGGACAGGGAGGCTATGGCTACACCTTC. Amino acid sequence: CATPGQGGYGYTF. The rearrangement links TRBV2 to TRBJ1-2; 8 bases map to TRBD1. Germline CDR1 SNHLY, CDR2 FYNNEI. V trimming: 10 bases; J trimming: 4 bases; junction bases outside the gene matches: 8. This CDR3 region has 13 residues.

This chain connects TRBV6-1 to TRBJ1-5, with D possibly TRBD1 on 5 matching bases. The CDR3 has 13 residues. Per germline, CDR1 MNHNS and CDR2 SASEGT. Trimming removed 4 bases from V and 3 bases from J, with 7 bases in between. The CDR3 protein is CASSGGPNQPQHF. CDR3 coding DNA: TGTGCCAGCAGTGGGGGACCCAATCAGCCCCAGCATTTT.

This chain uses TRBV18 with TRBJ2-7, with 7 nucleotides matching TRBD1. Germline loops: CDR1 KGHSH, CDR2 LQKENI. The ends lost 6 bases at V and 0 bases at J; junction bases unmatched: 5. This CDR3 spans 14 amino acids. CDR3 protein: CASSTGANSYEQYF. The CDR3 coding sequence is TGTGCCAGCTCTACAGGGGCCAACTCCTACGAGCAGTACTTC.

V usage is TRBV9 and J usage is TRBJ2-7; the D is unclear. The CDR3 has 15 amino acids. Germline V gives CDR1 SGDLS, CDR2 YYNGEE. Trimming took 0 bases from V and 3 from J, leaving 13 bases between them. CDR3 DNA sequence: TGTGCCAGCAGCGTAGTCCCGGACGGATACTACGAGCAGTACTTC. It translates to CASSVVPDGYYEQYF.

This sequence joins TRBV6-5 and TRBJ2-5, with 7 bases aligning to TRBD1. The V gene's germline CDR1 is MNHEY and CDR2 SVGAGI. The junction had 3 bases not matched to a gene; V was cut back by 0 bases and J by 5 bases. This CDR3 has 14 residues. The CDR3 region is CASSYSQGEETQYF. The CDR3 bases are TGTGCCAGCAGTTACTCGCAGGGGGAGGAGACCCAGTACTTC.

The DNA for the CDR3 is TGTGCCAGCAGCCCACCGAAGGCTCTTTGGCCCCAGCATTTT. It translates to CASSPPKALWPQHF. The chain combines TRBV7-2 with TRBJ1-5; D not certain. This CDR3 is 14 amino acids long. CDR1 is SGHTA, CDR2 FQGNSA, per germline. V was shortened by 5 bases and J by 9 bases, with 17 bases between the two germline ends.

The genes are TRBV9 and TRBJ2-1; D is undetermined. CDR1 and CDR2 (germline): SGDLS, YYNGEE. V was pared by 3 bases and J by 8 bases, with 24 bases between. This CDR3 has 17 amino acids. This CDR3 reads CASSARIMASPRDEQFF. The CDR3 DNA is TGTGCCAGCAGCGCCCGGATCATGGCCAGTCCTAGGGATGAGCAGTTCTTC.

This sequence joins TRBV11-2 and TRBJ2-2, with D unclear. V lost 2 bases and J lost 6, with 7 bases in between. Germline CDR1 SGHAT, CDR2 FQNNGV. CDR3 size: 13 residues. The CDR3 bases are TGTGCCAGCAGCTTATTTCGGGCCGGGGAGCTGTTTTTT. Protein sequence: CASSLFRAGELFF.

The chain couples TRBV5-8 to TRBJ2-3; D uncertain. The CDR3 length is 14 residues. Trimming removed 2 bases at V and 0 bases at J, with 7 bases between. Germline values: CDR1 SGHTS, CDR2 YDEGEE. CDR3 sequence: CASSLFASTDTQYF. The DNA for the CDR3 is TGTGCCAGCAGCTTATTCGCTAGCACAGATACGCAGTATTTT.